The 21 T cell receptor beta chains reported below all come from one sample, sequenced in a study of early T cells in non-severe SARS-CoV-2 infection. TCRdb reanalysed the 5' RACE reads using MiXCR and keeps one entry per CDR3 protein. The sample has 40,000 to 60,000 distinct CDR3 sequences, about an eighth seen once. The specimen was whole blood. The receptors stem from an adult who was a healthcare worker with PCR-confirmed SARS-CoV-2 infection or an uninfected control (not recorded which).

This clonotype has ten or more counts. The rearrangement joins TRBV20-1 to TRBJ2-1, with D possibly TRBD2 on 5 matching bases. Per germline, CDR1 DFQATT and CDR2 SNEGSKA (reference sequence). The length of the CDR3 is 17 residues. The V and J ends lost 0 bases and 0 bases respectively, with 15 bases between them. The CDR3 nucleotides are TGCAGTGCTAGAGATCTTGCGGGCCCAAGCTCCTACAATGAGCAGTTCTTC. Its protein is CSARDLAGPSSYNEQFF.

This clonotype was counted many times. The V and J genes are TRBV7-2 and TRBJ2-5; no definite D call. This CDR3 contains 15 residues. The germline V gene encodes CDR1 SGHTA and CDR2 FQGNSA. The ends were cut back, 6 bases at V and 3 bases at J, with 17 bases in the middle. In nucleotides, the CDR3 is TGTGCCAGCAGTGCCAGACACCTCGTAAAAGAGACCCAGTACTTC. Amino acid sequence: CASSARHLVKETQYF.

CDR3 region: CSVMDSYTEAFF. In DNA, the CDR3 is TGCAGCGTCATGGACAGTTACACTGAAGCTTTCTTT. The chain uses TRBV29-1 and TRBJ1-1, with D possibly TRBD1 on 6 matching bases. The CDR3 runs 12 residues. Germline CDR1 reads SQVTM; CDR2 reads ANQGSEA. Trimming cost V 6 bases and J 3 bases, with 11 bases left between them. Full variable domain (remainder filled in from reference TRBV29-1 and TRBJ1-1): SAVISQKPSRDICQRGTSLTIQCQVDSQVTMMFWYRQQPGQSLTLIATANQGSEATYESGFVIDKFPISRPNLTFSTLTVSNMSPEDSSIYLCSVMDSYTEAFFGQGTRLTVV.

Ten or more counts support this clonotype. The chain links TRBV7-2 to TRBJ1-3; possible D gene TRBD1, 6 bases. CDR1 is SGHTA and CDR2 is FQGNSA in the germline V gene. The CDR3 runs to 16 residues. Trimming took 2 bases from V and 2 from J, leaving 13 bases between them. As DNA, the CDR3 is TGTGCCAGCAGCTTACAGGGGATGGTCGCTGGAAACACCATATATTTT. It codes for CASSLQGMVAGNTIYF.

There are a few counts of this clonotype. This sequence joins TRBV6-6 and TRBJ2-3; no clear D gene. V was cut by 6 bases and J by 6 bases, with 13 bases left in between. The CDR3 has 13 amino acids. CDR1 MNHNY and CDR2 SVGAGI come from the germline V gene (reference sequence). CDR3 sequence reads: CASRTLSLDTQYF. The CDR3 DNA reads as TGTGCCAGCAGAACCCTGTCCCTTGATACGCAGTATTTT.

This clonotype was seen at least ten times. The chain joins TRBV7-6 to TRBJ2-7; 11 positions agree with TRBD2. This CDR3 spans 17 amino acids. V lost 4 bases to trimming and J lost 3 bases; unmatched junction nucleotides: 11. CDR1 SGHVS and CDR2 FNYEAQ come from the germline V gene. The CDR3 region has the DNA TGTGCCAGCAGCTCCCGAAACTCCGGGACTAGCGGCTACGAGCAGTACTTC. Encoded protein: CASSSRNSGTSGYEQYF.

This clonotype was found many times. The rearrangement uses TRBV7-2 and TRBJ1-2; D gene unclear. The CDR3 length is 11 residues. V shed 4 bases and J shed 8 bases, with 8 bases lying between them. Germline CDR1 SGHTA, CDR2 FQGNSA. CDR3 in amino acids: CASSSTWGYTF. CDR3 in DNA: TGTGCCAGCAGCTCCACTTGGGGCTACACCTTC.

Ten or more counts support this clonotype. The genes are TRBV20-1 and TRBJ1-1; TRBD1 agrees at 8 bases. V was clipped by 4 bases and J by 0 bases; unmatched bases: 10. Germline V gene lookup returns CDR1 DFQATT and CDR2 SNEGSKA (reference sequence). The length of the CDR3 is 16 residues. The CDR3 region is CSATETGASMNTEAFF. The CDR3 DNA reads TGCAGTGCTACAGAGACAGGGGCGAGTATGAACACTGAAGCTTTCTTT.

This clonotype was detected ten times or more. Mismatch with germline at one junction end may stem from a read error. The V gene is TRBV6-5, the J gene TRBJ2-7, with D possibly being TRBD2 (6 bases). CDR1 is MNHEY and CDR2 is SVGAGI in the germline V gene. The CDR3 runs to 15 residues. The CDR3 sequence is CASSGGRRVSFEQYF. The CDR3 bases are TGTGCCAGCAGTGGGGGGAGGAGGGTATCCTTCGAGCAGTACTTC.

This sequence joins TRBV9 and TRBJ1-1; 7 nucleotides align to TRBD1. Germline V gene lookup returns CDR1 SGDLS and CDR2 YYNGEE. V gave up 4 bases and J gave up 0 bases; unmatched junction bases: 9. The CDR3 is made up of 16 amino acids. This chain's CDR3 is CASSPRQGRMNTEAFF. In DNA, the CDR3 is TGTGCCAGCAGCCCCAGACAGGGACGAATGAACACTGAAGCTTTCTTT.

In this sample, this clonotype turned up many times. J is TRBJ1-2 and V is TRBV6-5; 9 nucleotides align to TRBD1. Germline V lookup: CDR1 MNHEY, CDR2 SVGAGI. Unmatched junction bases numbered 6, after V lost 6 bases and J lost 4 bases. The CDR3 extends over 14 amino acids. The CDR3 spells CASRLKQGAYGYTF. The CDR3 nucleotides are TGTGCCAGCAGATTAAAACAGGGGGCCTATGGCTACACCTTC.

In its sample, this clonotype was seen a few times. The chain has TRBV3-1 and TRBJ2-1; no firm D call. The CDR3 loop spans 13 amino acids. Between the trimmed V and J ends, which lost 6 bases and 9 bases, there was a span of 15 bases. Germline values: CDR1 LGHDT, CDR2 YNNKEL (reference sequence). CDR3 region: CASSPLTSGEQFF. The CDR3 DNA is TGTGCCAGCAGTCCACTAACCTCTGGTGAGCAGTTCTTC.

This clonotype has just a few counts. The chain carries TRBV7-2 and TRBJ2-7; 8 bases fit TRBD1. Per the germline V gene, CDR1 is SGHTA and CDR2 is FQGNSA. This CDR3 has 14 residues. V lost 5 bases and J lost 5; bases outside the gene matches: 8. Here the CDR3 DNA reads TGTGCCAGCAGCACTGGACAGGGAGAGAACGAGCAGTACTTC. Protein product: CASSTGQGENEQYF.

V is TRBV7-3 and J is TRBJ1-5; perhaps TRBD1 as D (5 bases). Germline CDR1 and CDR2: SGHTA and FQGTGA. The CDR3 consists of 16 residues. V was shortened by 2 bases and J by 5 bases, with 16 bases between the two germline ends. This CDR3 is CASSLLIFGGDQPQHF. The CDR3 DNA is TGTGCCAGCAGCTTACTAATTTTCGGGGGAGATCAGCCCCAGCATTTT.

At least ten counts were recorded for this clonotype. The chain employs TRBV7-6 and TRBJ2-3, with TRBD1 identical over 7 bases. This CDR3 is 14 amino acids long. V was pared by 3 bases and J by 2 bases, with 2 bases of the junction left unmatched. Germline lookup yields CDR1 SGHVS and CDR2 FNYEAQ. The CDR3 here is CASSLGQNTDTQYF. DNA for the CDR3: TGTGCCAGCAGCTTGGGACAGAACACAGATACGCAGTATTTT.

There are a few counts of this clonotype. The J gene is TRBJ2-1, the V gene TRBV14; 11 nucleotides align to TRBD2. CDR1 and CDR2 (germline): SGHDN, FVKESK. The J segment lost 2 bases and the V segment lost 0 bases, leaving 6 bases of the junction unmatched. This CDR3 comprises 18 residues. The CDR3 DNA reads TGTGCCAGCAGCCAAGACTGGGCTAGCGGGGGGCCCTACAATGAGCAGTTCTTC. Translated, it gives CASSQDWASGGPYNEQFF.

A few counts support this clonotype. J is TRBJ2-3 and V is TRBV10-3; D gene ambiguous. The CDR3 runs to 14 residues. Germline lookup yields CDR1 ENHRY and CDR2 SYGVKD. The V end was cut by 4 bases, the J end by 0 bases, with 8 bases between. The CDR3 sequence is CAISAETSTDTQYF. In DNA form, the CDR3 reads TGTGCCATCAGTGCCGAGACCAGCACAGATACGCAGTATTTT.

This clonotype came up many times. The chain couples TRBV7-2 to TRBJ2-3; the D gene is possibly TRBD2 (7 bases). Per the germline V gene, CDR1 is SGHTA and CDR2 is FQGNSA. CDR3 size: 15 residues. V was pared by 1 base and J by 6 bases, with 14 bases between. CDR3 nucleotides: TGTGCCAGCAGCTTAGGGTCGGGGGGCAAGGATACGCAGTATTTT. Its translation: CASSLGSGGKDTQYF.

This clonotype was recorded at least ten times. The chain links TRBV12-3 or TRBV12-4 to TRBJ1-2; a possible D gene is TRBD1 (6 bases). Trimming shortened V by 5 bases and J by 8 bases, and 15 bases separated the two germline ends. The CDR3 is made up of 13 amino acids. The CDR3 bases are TGTGCCAGCAGTCTTAACAGGGTTTTCGGCTACACCTTC. Translated, it gives CASSLNRVFGYTF.

This clonotype was picked up many times. The chain uses TRBV20-1 and TRBJ1-1, with D unresolved. Germline V lookup: CDR1 DFQATT, CDR2 SNEGSKA (reference sequence). The CDR3 is made up of 15 amino acids. V was trimmed by 5 bases and J by 3 bases, leaving 19 bases between them. The CDR3 region is CSAATWVMEDTEAFF. The CDR3 DNA reads as TGCAGTGCTGCAACCTGGGTGATGGAGGACACTGAAGCTTTCTTT.

This clonotype was picked up a small number of times. The chain has TRBV10-3 and TRBJ2-7; possibly TRBD1 for D (5 bases). CDR1 and CDR2 (germline): ENHRY, SYGVKD. The length of the CDR3 is 14 residues. The germline V and J ends were trimmed by 0 bases and 5 bases, with 11 bases remaining between them. The CDR3 sequence is CAISESGRANEQYF. CDR3 nucleotide sequence: TGTGCCATCAGTGAGTCTGGCAGGGCGAACGAGCAGTACTTC.